This TCR beta chain appears in the sequencing data of a study of shared clonotypes between healthy human individuals. Looking at the study overall: Each donor had three CD4 naive, three CD4 memory, two CD8 naive and one CD8 memory plate.

This CDR3 spans 17 amino acids. J lost 5 bases, V lost 4 bases, and 16 bases had no gene match. CDR1 is SGHTA, CDR2 FQGNSA, per germline. Genomic DNA belonging to each subset was distributed in equal measure over several immunoSEQ plates. Per the original data handling: Sequence data from immunoSEQ were junction-only and lacked quality scores; consequently, filtering differed. Produced via immunoSEQ multiplex PCR; TCRdb's table is partial and in-frame only. V and J calls and clone size are copied from that table; D and trimming were computed from the DNA. The sample records 2,500,000 or so clones, about 92% being singletons.

The source of this sequence is a man aged 18 to 29 in good health. The rearrangement uses TRBV7-2 and TRBJ2-7; 8 bases agree with TRBD2. The material sequenced was naive CD4+ T cells sorted from blood. Sample subset: CD45RA+ positively selected. The CDR3 region has the DNA TGTGCCAGCAGCTACCCCCTCGGCTTAGGGCGGGAGGACGAGCAGTACTTC. Protein sequence: CASSYPLGLGREDEQYF.